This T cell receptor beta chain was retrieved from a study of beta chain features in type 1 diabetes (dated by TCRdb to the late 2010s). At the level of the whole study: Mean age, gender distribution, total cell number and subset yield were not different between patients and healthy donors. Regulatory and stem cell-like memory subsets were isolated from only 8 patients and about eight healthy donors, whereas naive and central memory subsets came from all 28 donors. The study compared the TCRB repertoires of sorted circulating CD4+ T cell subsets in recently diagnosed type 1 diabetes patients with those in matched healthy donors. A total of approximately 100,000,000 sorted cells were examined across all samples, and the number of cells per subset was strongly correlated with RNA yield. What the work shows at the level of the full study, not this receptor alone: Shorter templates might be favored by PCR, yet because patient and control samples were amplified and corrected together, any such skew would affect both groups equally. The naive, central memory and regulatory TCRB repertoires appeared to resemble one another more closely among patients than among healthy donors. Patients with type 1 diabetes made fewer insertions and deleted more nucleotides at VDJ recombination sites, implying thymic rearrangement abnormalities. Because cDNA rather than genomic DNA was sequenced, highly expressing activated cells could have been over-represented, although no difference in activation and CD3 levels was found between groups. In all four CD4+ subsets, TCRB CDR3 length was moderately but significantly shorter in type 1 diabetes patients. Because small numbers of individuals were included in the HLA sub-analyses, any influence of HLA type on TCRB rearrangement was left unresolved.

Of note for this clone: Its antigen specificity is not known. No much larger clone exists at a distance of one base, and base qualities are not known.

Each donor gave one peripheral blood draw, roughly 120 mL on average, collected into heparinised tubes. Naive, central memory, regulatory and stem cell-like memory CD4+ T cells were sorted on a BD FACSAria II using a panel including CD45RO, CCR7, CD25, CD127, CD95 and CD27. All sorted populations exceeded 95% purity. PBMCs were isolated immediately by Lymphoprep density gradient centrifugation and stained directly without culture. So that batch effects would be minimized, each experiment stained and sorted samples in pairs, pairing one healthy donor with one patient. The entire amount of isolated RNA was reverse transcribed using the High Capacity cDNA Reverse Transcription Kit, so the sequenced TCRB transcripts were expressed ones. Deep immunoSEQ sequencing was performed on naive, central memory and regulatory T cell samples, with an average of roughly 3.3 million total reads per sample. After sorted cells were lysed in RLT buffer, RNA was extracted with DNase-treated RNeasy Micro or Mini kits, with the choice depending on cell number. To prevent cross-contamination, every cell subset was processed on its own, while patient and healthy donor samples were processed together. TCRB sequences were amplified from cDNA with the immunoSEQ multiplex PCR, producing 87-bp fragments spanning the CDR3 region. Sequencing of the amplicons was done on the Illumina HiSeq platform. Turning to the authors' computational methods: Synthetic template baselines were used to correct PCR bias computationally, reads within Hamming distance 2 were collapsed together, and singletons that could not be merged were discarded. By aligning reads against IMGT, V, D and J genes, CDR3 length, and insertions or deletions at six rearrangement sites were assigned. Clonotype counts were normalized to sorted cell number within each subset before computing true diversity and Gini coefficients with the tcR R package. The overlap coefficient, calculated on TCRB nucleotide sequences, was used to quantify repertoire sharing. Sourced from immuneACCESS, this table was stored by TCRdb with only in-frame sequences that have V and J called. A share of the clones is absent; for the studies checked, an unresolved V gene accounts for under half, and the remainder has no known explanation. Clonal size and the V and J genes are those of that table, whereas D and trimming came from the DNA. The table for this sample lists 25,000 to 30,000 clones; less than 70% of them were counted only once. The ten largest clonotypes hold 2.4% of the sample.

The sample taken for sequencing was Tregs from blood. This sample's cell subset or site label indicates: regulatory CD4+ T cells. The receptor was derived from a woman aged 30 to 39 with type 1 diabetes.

The CDR3 region reads CASSETGGALKTQYF. The DNA sequence is TGTGCCAGCAGTGAGACAGGGGGCGCATTAAAGACCCAGTACTTC. The rearrangement combines TRBV28 with TRBJ2-5, with 10 bases aligning to TRBD1. Via the germline V gene, CDR1 is MDHEN and CDR2 SYDVKM. V has 5 bases trimmed and J has 6 bases trimmed; junction bases matching no gene number 9. The CDR3 runs 15 residues from the cysteine to the phenylalanine. Only CDR3 DNA remains: 45 bases, in frame from the first base.